This T cell receptor (beta chain) appears in the sequencing data of a study of CD8 T cells in Susac syndrome (dated by TCRdb to about 2019). Concerning the study at large: Among the sequenced Susac syndrome patients, about 6 had clinically active disease and about eight were in clinical remission. The study compared CD8+ T cell repertoire clonality among over 9 healthy donors, around 14 Susac syndrome patients and 15 multiple sclerosis patients. At the time of blood withdrawal, Susac syndrome patients were either therapy-naive, taking corticosteroids (with some also receiving IVIg), or on IVIg alone. The study used repertoire sequencing to test whether antigen drove CD8+ T cell activation and differentiation in Susac syndrome. Here is what the overall study found, with its caveats: The number of individuals in the TCR sequencing and HLA analysis was recognized as being relatively small. Approximately 17 and five Susac-specific public clones were found in the total CD8+ and CD8+ TEMRA repertoires, respectively. Clonal expansion was seen in Susac syndrome CD8+ repertoires, peaking in CD8+ TEMRA cells and being greater in clinically active patients than in remitting ones.

High-throughput TCR beta sequencing profiled peripheral blood CD8+ and CD4+ T cells from healthy donors, Susac syndrome patients and multiple sclerosis patients. The Susac syndrome patients fulfilled recently defined diagnostic criteria for either definite or probable disease. Bulk CD8+ and CD4+ T cells were purified magnetically by negative isolation, whereas CD8+ TEMRA cells were enriched by FACS. Blood was drawn into EDTA tubes, processed within 24 hours, and PBMCs were isolated by density gradient centrifugation. PBMCs intended for TCR sequencing were cryopreserved in liquid nitrogen and were subsequently thawed in a 37 degrees C water bath. The sorted or isolated CD4+, CD8+ and CD8+ TEMRA cells reached a purity of at least 90%. RNA was extracted with the RNeasy kit and 0.5 to 1 ug was reverse transcribed using random hexamers. The immunoSEQ multiplex PCR assay, which covers 54 Vbeta and 13 Jbeta segments, was used to amplify TCR beta CDR3 regions. PCR amplification bias was corrected using a synthetic template baseline for primer optimization and computational correction. The study's processing was this. Only productive sequences were kept, with reads annotated to V, D and J genes according to IMGT and analyzed in immunoSEQ Analyzer. Clonality was calculated as one minus the Shannon entropy normalized by log2 of the number of productive unique sequences. Public and private clones were assessed among the 100 most prevalent clones of each patient and control. A clone was defined as Susac-specific if it was absent from the healthy and MS cohorts, from 1052 published viral clones and from other ImmuneACCESS disease sequences. Using fastp at Q25 and MiXCR, TCRdb reprocessed the public reads and kept productive beta chains. Each CDR3 protein appears once, grouped with its most common genes and DNA. These V and J calls rely on TCRdb rather than the paper's analysis. A total of roughly 130,000 distinct CDR3 sequences appear in this sample, about 95% of them only once. Of the sample, around 0.27% falls within the top ten clones.

Worth noting for this clonotype: Its antigen is unknown. Base qualities are not recorded, but no much larger clone differs from it by a single base.

The CDR3 starts with the cysteine, ends with the phenylalanine, and has 12 residues. Solely the CDR3 DNA is kept, with 36 bases framed from the first base. Trimming costs V 6 bases and J 6 bases, and their ends lie 15 bases apart. Looking up the germline V gene (reference sequence) yields CDR1 DFQATT and CDR2 SNEGSKA. Specimen: CD8+ T cells from PBMCs. The V gene is TRBV20-1 and the J gene is TRBJ2-7, and the D gene may be TRBD1, 6 bases matching. This TCR came from a human donor with Susac syndrome. CDR3 reads: CSAPHTGPEQYF. The sequenced DNA: TGCAGTGCCCCGCACACAGGGCCCGAGCAGTACTTC.